A selection of T cell receptor beta chains follows, all from one sample in a study of memory CD4+ T cells and cytomegalovirus serostatus. Measured with immunoSEQ multiplex PCR; TCRdb has only the in-frame clones, and not every one. The sample contains about 44,000 clones, 76% of which appear only once. The sample was memory CD4+ T cells from blood. Receptors were obtained from an adult in good health and CMV-seronegative. CDR3s include the opening cysteine and the closing phenylalanine or tryptophan. D genes are given only for firm matches. The listing skips clone size in some rows; elsewhere it reads once, few, many or a size class.

j_call: TRBJ1-3
d_call: NA
v_call: TRBV7-9
clone_size: NA
cdr3_nt: TGTGCCAGCAGCTTCGCTGGGGTTTCGAACACCATATATTTT
cdr3_aa: CASSFAGVSNTIYF

j_call: TRBJ2-1
d_call: TRBD1
v_call: TRBV16
clone_size: NA
cdr3_nt: TGTGCCAGCAGCCAGCAACGGACAGGGACGAATGAGCAGTTCTTC
cdr3_aa: CASSQQRTGTNEQFF

j_call: TRBJ2-7
d_call: NA
v_call: TRBV10-3
clone_size: once
cdr3_nt: TGTGCCATCAGTGAGATGGTCCCCCCCTACGAGCAGTACTTC
cdr3_aa: CAISEMVPPYEQYF

j_call: TRBJ1-5
d_call: TRBD1
v_call: TRBV9
clone_size: NA
cdr3_nt: TGTACCCGGACAGGGGCCACCCGGGGCAATCAGCCCCAGCATTTT
cdr3_aa: CTRTGATRGNQPQHF

j_call: TRBJ2-3
d_call: TRBD2
v_call: TRBV19
clone_size: NA
cdr3_nt: TGTGCCAGTAGTTCCCCTAGCGGTTCATTTTCGGATACGCAGTATTTT
cdr3_aa: CASSSPSGSFSDTQYF

j_call: TRBJ1-3
d_call: NA
v_call: TRBV9
clone_size: NA
cdr3_nt: TGTGCCAGCAGCGTAACCGGCAGGATCTCTGGAAACACCATATATTTT
cdr3_aa: CASSVTGRISGNTIYF

j_call: TRBJ1-1
d_call: TRBD1
v_call: TRBV5-5
clone_size: once
cdr3_nt: TGTGCCAGCAGCTATAAACTGACAGGGGGTATCACTGAAGCTTTCTTT
cdr3_aa: CASSYKLTGGITEAFF

j_call: TRBJ2-5
d_call: NA
v_call: TRBV27
clone_size: NA
cdr3_nt: TGTGCCAGCAGCCTACGGGGGCCAGGGGAGACCCAGTACTTC
cdr3_aa: CASSLRGPGETQYF

j_call: TRBJ2-7
d_call: NA
v_call: TRBV27
clone_size: NA
cdr3_nt: TGTGCCAGCAGTCAGAGCCGAACAAGCTACGAGCAGTACTTC
cdr3_aa: CASSQSRTSYEQYF

j_call: TRBJ1-1
d_call: NA
v_call: TRBV2
clone_size: NA
cdr3_nt: TGTGCCAGCAGTGAAAAGGGGGGGACGAACACTGAAGCTTTCTTT
cdr3_aa: CASSEKGGTNTEAFF

j_call: TRBJ2-7
d_call: TRBD1
v_call: TRBV30
clone_size: NA
cdr3_nt: TGTGCCTGGAGGAGGGGGGGACAGGGAATCGAGCAGTACTTC
cdr3_aa: CAWRRGGQGIEQYF

j_call: TRBJ1-3
d_call: NA
v_call: TRBV7-8
clone_size: NA
cdr3_nt: TGTGCCAGCAGGCCTCACTCTGGAAACACCATATATTTT
cdr3_aa: CASRPHSGNTIYF

j_call: TRBJ1-6
d_call: NA
v_call: TRBV28
clone_size: medium-sized
cdr3_nt: TGTGCTAACATGGGTCCACCCCTCCACTTT
cdr3_aa: CANMGPPLHF

j_call: TRBJ1-1
d_call: TRBD1
v_call: TRBV11-3
clone_size: NA
cdr3_nt: TGTGCCAGCAGCTCCGTCGGACAGGGTACCACTGAAGCTTTCTTT
cdr3_aa: CASSSVGQGTTEAFF

j_call: TRBJ1-5
d_call: NA
v_call: TRBV30
clone_size: few
cdr3_nt: TGTGCCTGGAGTCATTTCAGGGGTCCGCGGACGGGTCAGCCCCAGCATTTT
cdr3_aa: CAWSHFRGPRTGQPQHF

j_call: TRBJ2-2
d_call: NA
v_call: TRBV19
clone_size: few
cdr3_nt: TGTGCCAGTAGGACGGGGGGCCCGAACACCGGGGAGCTGTTTTTT
cdr3_aa: CASRTGGPNTGELFF

j_call: TRBJ1-6
d_call: TRBD1
v_call: TRBV2
clone_size: NA
cdr3_nt: TGTGCCAGCAGGGAGACAGGGGACAATTCACCCCTCCACTTT
cdr3_aa: CASRETGDNSPLHF

j_call: TRBJ1-1
d_call: NA
v_call: TRBV4-1
clone_size: NA
cdr3_nt: TGCGCCAGCAGGGACAGTTTGAACACTGAAGCTTTCTTT
cdr3_aa: CASRDSLNTEAFF

j_call: TRBJ2-5
d_call: NA
v_call: TRBV29-1
clone_size: NA
cdr3_nt: TGCAGCTATCACCTGGGAGACGAGACCCAGTACTTC
cdr3_aa: CSYHLGDETQYF

j_call: TRBJ1-5
d_call: TRBD1
v_call: TRBV6-1
clone_size: NA
cdr3_nt: TGTGCCAGCAGGGAGGACAGGGCTAGCAATCAGCCCCAGCATTTT
cdr3_aa: CASREDRASNQPQHF

j_call: TRBJ2-7
d_call: NA
v_call: TRBV6-8
clone_size: NA
cdr3_nt: TGTGCCAGCAAAAATCTTGTGAGCGAGCAGTACTTC
cdr3_aa: CASKNLVSEQYF

j_call: TRBJ1-6
d_call: NA
v_call: TRBV7-6
clone_size: once
cdr3_nt: TGTGCCAGCAGCACTACAGGCGTCTCACCCCTCCACTTT
cdr3_aa: CASSTTGVSPLHF

j_call: TRBJ2-7
d_call: NA
v_call: TRBV12-5
clone_size: NA
cdr3_nt: TGTGCTAGTGGGAAAAGTGGGCCTAAAGGGGAGCAGTACTTC
cdr3_aa: CASGKSGPKGEQYF

j_call: TRBJ2-4
d_call: NA
v_call: TRBV30
clone_size: NA
cdr3_nt: TGTGCCTGGAGTGCTCGACAGGATAACATTCAGTACTTC
cdr3_aa: CAWSARQDNIQYF

j_call: TRBJ1-1
d_call: NA
v_call: TRBV28
clone_size: NA
cdr3_nt: TGTGCCAGCAGTTTCGGGGAGGGACCCTACGCTTTCTTT
cdr3_aa: CASSFGEGPYAFF

j_call: TRBJ2-3
d_call: NA
v_call: TRBV21-1
clone_size: NA
cdr3_nt: TGTGCCAGCAGCGAACAGCCATTTGTTTGGTATTTT
cdr3_aa: CASSEQPFVWYF

j_call: TRBJ2-7
d_call: TRBD1
v_call: TRBV5-1
clone_size: few
cdr3_nt: TGCGCCAGCAGCCGACGACAGGGAGCAACCTACGAGCAGTACTTC
cdr3_aa: CASSRRQGATYEQYF

j_call: TRBJ2-3
d_call: NA
v_call: TRBV6-6
clone_size: NA
cdr3_nt: TGTGCCAGCTATGATTCCGGCGGGGCCCCCGCAGATACGCAGTATTTT
cdr3_aa: CASYDSGGAPADTQYF

j_call: TRBJ1-1
d_call: TRBD1
v_call: TRBV28
clone_size: few
cdr3_nt: TGTGCCAGCAGTTCCCTCTCAGGGGGCATATCTGAAGCTTTCTTT
cdr3_aa: CASSSLSGGISEAFF

j_call: TRBJ2-2
d_call: NA
v_call: TRBV18
clone_size: NA
cdr3_nt: TGTGCCAGCAACGCTAGAATAACCGGGGAGCTGTTTTTT
cdr3_aa: CASNARITGELFF

j_call: TRBJ2-7
d_call: TRBD1
v_call: TRBV7-2
clone_size: NA
cdr3_nt: TGTGCCAGCAGATACCGGGACAGGAGCTCCTACGAGCAGTACTTC
cdr3_aa: CASRYRDRSSYEQYF

j_call: TRBJ2-5
d_call: TRBD2
v_call: TRBV6-5
clone_size: NA
cdr3_nt: TGTGCCAGCAGTCCGGGACTAGCGGAAGAGACCCAGTACTTC
cdr3_aa: CASSPGLAEETQYF

j_call: TRBJ2-1
d_call: NA
v_call: TRBV4-2
clone_size: NA
cdr3_nt: TGTGCCAGCAGCCAAGATATACAGGCCTACAATGAGCAGTTCTTC
cdr3_aa: CASSQDIQAYNEQFF

j_call: TRBJ2-7
d_call: TRBD1
v_call: TRBV10-3
clone_size: few
cdr3_nt: TGTGCCATCAGACAGACAGGGGGCGAGAACGAGCAGTACTTC
cdr3_aa: CAIRQTGGENEQYF

j_call: TRBJ2-1
d_call: TRBD2
v_call: TRBV5-1
clone_size: NA
cdr3_nt: TGCGCCAGCAGCTATAGCGGGGTTTCCTACAATGAGCAGTTCTTC
cdr3_aa: CASSYSGVSYNEQFF

j_call: TRBJ1-5
d_call: NA
v_call: TRBV4-2
clone_size: few
cdr3_nt: TGTGCCAGCAGCCAGGACGTCAATCAGCCCCAGCATTTT
cdr3_aa: CASSQDVNQPQHF

j_call: TRBJ2-4
d_call: NA
v_call: TRBV7-8
clone_size: NA
cdr3_nt: TGTGCCAGCAGCTTACGTCGGAGACAGACCTCCGGAAACATTCAGTACTTC
cdr3_aa: CASSLRRRQTSGNIQYF

j_call: TRBJ2-3
d_call: TRBD2
v_call: TRBV5-1
clone_size: NA
cdr3_nt: TGCGCCAGCAGCACGGCACCCAGCGGGGGGTTAGATACGCAGTATTTT
cdr3_aa: CASSTAPSGGLDTQYF

j_call: TRBJ2-5
d_call: TRBD1
v_call: TRBV28
clone_size: few
cdr3_nt: TGTGCCAGCAGCCCCGGGACAGCGTACCAAGAGACCCAGTACTTC
cdr3_aa: CASSPGTAYQETQYF

j_call: TRBJ2-7
d_call: NA
v_call: TRBV18
clone_size: NA
cdr3_nt: TGTGCCAGCTCACCACCGGGTAGGGGACGCTACGAGCAGTACTTC
cdr3_aa: CASSPPGRGRYEQYF

j_call: TRBJ2-5
d_call: NA
v_call: TRBV7-8
clone_size: NA
cdr3_nt: TGTGCCAGCAGCGTCACCGGGGAGACCCAGTACTTC
cdr3_aa: CASSVTGETQYF